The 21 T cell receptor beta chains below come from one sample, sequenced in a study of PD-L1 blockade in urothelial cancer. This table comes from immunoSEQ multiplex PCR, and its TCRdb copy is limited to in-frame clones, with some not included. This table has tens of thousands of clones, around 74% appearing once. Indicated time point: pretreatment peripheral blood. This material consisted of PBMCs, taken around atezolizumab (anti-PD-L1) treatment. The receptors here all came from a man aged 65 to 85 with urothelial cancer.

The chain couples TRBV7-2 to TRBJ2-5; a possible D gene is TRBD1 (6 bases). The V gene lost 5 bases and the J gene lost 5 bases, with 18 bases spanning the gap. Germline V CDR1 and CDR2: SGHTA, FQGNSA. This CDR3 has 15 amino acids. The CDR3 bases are TGTGCCAGCAGCAAAGCGGCAGGGGATTGGGAGACCCAGTACTTC. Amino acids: CASSKAAGDWETQYF.

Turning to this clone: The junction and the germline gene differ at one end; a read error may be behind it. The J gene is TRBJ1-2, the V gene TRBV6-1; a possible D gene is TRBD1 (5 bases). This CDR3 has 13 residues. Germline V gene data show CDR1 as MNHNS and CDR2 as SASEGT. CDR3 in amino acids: CAISGAVGYGYTF. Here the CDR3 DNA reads TGTGCCATCAGTGGGGCTGTTGGCTATGGCTACACCTTC.

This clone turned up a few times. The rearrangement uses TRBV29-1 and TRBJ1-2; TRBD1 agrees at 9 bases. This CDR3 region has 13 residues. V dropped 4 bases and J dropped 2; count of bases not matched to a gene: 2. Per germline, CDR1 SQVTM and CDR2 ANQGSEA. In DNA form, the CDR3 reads TGCAGCGTTGGCGGACAGGGGAACTATGGCTACACCTTC. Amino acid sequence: CSVGGQGNYGYTF.

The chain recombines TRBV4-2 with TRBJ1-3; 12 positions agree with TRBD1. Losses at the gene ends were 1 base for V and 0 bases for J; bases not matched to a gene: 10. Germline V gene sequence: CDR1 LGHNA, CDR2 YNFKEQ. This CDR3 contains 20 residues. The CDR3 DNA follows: TGTGCCAGCAGCCAAGGAGTGGGGACAGGGGGCCCAAGCTCTGGAAACACCATATATTTT. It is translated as CASSQGVGTGGPSSGNTIYF.

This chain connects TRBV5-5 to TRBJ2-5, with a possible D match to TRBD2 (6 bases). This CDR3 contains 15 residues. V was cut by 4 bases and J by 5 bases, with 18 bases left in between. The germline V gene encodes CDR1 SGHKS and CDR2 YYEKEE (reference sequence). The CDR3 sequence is CASSTRRGGGETQYF. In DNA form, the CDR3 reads TGTGCCAGCAGCACCCGGAGGGGCGGAGGGGAGACCCAGTACTTC.

The CDR3 sequence: CASSLKLPRASGANEQFF. CDR3 DNA: TGTGCCAGCAGCTTAAAACTCCCCCGGGCTAGCGGGGCCAATGAGCAGTTCTTC. The chain has TRBV7-2 and TRBJ2-1; 9 bases line up with TRBD2. Trimming took 2 bases from V and 6 from J; bases not matched to a gene: 14. The CDR3 is made up of 18 amino acids. Germline V gene lookup returns CDR1 SGHTA and CDR2 FQGNSA.

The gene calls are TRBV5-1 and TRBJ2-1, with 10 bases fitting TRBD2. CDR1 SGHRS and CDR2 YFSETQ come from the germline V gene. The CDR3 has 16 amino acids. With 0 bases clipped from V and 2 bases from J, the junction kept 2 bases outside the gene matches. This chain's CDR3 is CASSLGTSGPYNEQFF. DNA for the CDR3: TGCGCCAGCAGCTTGGGGACTAGCGGTCCCTACAATGAGCAGTTCTTC.

The CDR3 DNA is TGTGCCAGCAGCGATCTAGCGCGAAGGGACAATGAGCAGTTCTTC. This translates into CASSDLARRDNEQFF. The chain has TRBV6-4 and TRBJ2-1, with TRBD2 as a possible D gene (6 bases). The V and J ends lost 6 bases and 5 bases respectively, with 17 bases between them. The CDR3 covers 15 residues. The germline gives CDR1 MRHNA, CDR2 SNTAGT.

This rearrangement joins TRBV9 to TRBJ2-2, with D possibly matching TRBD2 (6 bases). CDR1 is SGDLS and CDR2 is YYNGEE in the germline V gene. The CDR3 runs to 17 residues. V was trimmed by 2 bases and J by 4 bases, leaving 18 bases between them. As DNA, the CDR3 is TGTGCCAGCAGCGTCTTACCCGGGACGGAGGGCACCGGGGAGCTGTTTTTT. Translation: CASSVLPGTEGTGELFF. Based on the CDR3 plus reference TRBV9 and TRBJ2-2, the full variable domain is DSGVTQTPKHLITATGQRVTLRCSPRSGDLSVYWYQQSLDQGLQFLIQYYNGEERAKGNILERFSAQQFPDLHSELNLSSLELGDSALYFCASSVLPGTEGTGELFFGEGSRLTVL.

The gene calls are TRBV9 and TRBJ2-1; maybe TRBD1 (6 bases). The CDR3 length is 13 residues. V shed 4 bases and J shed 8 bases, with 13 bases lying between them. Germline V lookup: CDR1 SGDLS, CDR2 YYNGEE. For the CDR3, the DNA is TGTGCCAGCAGCCCACAGGGTCGATATGAGCAGTTCTTC. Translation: CASSPQGRYEQFF.

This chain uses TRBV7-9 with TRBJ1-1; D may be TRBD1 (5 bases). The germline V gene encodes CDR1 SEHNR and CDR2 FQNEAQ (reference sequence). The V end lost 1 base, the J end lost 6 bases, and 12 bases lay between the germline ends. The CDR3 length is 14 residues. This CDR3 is CASSLVRGQPEAFF. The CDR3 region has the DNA TGTGCCAGCAGCTTAGTTAGGGGCCAACCTGAAGCTTTCTTT.

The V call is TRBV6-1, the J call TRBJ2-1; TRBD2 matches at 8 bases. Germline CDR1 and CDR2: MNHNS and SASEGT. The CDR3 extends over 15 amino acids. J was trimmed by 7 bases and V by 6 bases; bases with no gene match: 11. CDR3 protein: CASRPGGALQNEQFF. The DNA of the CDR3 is TGTGCCAGCAGACCCGGGGGGGCCCTTCAAAATGAGCAGTTCTTC.

CDR3 sequence (DNA): TGTGCCAGCAGCTTGGAAAGAGTGAACACTGAAGCTTTCTTT. It encodes CASSLERVNTEAFF. The chain couples TRBV5-5 to TRBJ1-1, with unresolved D. V lost 0 bases and J lost 0, with 6 bases in between. The germline gives CDR1 SGHKS, CDR2 YYEKEE (reference sequence). CDR3 length: 14 residues.

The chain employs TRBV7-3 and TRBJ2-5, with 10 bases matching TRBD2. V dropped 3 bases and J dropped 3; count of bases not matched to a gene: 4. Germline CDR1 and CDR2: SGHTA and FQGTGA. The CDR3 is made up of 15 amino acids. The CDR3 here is CASSLGSGGKETQYF. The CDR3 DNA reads TGTGCCAGCAGCTTGGGTAGCGGGGGGAAAGAGACCCAGTACTTC.

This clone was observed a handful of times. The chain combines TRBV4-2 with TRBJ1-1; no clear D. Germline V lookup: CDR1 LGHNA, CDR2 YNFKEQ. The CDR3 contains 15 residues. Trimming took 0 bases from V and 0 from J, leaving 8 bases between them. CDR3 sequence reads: CASSQELPVNTEAFF. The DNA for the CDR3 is TGTGCCAGCAGCCAAGAGTTGCCAGTGAACACTGAAGCTTTCTTT.

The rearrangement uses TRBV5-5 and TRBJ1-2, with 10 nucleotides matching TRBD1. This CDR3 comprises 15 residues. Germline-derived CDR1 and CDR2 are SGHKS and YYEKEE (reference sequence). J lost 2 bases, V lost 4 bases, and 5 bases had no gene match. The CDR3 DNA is TGTGCCAGCAGCAGGACAGGGGGTGAGAACTATGGCTACACCTTC. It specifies CASSRTGGENYGYTF. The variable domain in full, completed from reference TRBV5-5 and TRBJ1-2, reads DAGVTQSPTHLIKTRGQQVTLRCSPISGHKSVSWYQQVLGQGPQFIFQYYEKEERGRGNFPDRFSARQFPNYSSELNVNALLLGDSALYLCASSRTGGENYGYTFGSGTRLTVV.

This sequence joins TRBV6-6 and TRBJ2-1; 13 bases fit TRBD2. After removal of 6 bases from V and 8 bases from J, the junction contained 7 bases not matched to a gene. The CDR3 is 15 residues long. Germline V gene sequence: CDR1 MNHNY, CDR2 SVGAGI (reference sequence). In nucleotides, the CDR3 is TGTGCCAGCAGGGACCCGGGACTAGCGGGGTATGAGCAGTTCTTC. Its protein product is CASRDPGLAGYEQFF.

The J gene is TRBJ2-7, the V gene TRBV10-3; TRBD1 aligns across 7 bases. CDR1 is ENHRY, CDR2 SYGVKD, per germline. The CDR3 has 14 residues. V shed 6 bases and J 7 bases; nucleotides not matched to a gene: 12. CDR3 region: CAISRQGDRREQYF. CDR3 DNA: TGTGCCATCAGCAGACAGGGCGATAGAAGGGAGCAGTACTTC.

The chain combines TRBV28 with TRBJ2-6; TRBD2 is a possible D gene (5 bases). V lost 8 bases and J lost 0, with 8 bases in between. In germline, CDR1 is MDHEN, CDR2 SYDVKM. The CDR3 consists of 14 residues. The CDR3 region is CASGGFSGANVLTF. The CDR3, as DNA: TGTGCCAGCGGCGGGTTCTCTGGGGCCAACGTCCTGACTTTC.

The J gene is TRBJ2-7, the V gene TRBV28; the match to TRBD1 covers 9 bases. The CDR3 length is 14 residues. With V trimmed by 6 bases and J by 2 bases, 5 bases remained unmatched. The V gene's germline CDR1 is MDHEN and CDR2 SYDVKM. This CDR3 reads CASRPWDRAYEQYF. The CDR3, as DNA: TGTGCCAGCAGACCCTGGGACAGGGCCTACGAGCAGTACTTC.

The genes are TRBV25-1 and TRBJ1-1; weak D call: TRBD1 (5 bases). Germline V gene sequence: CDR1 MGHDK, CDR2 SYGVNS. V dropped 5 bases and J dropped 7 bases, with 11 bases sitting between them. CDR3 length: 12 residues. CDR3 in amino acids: CASSQGALEAFF. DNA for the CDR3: TGTGCCAGCAGTCAAGGGGCCCTTGAAGCTTTCTTT.